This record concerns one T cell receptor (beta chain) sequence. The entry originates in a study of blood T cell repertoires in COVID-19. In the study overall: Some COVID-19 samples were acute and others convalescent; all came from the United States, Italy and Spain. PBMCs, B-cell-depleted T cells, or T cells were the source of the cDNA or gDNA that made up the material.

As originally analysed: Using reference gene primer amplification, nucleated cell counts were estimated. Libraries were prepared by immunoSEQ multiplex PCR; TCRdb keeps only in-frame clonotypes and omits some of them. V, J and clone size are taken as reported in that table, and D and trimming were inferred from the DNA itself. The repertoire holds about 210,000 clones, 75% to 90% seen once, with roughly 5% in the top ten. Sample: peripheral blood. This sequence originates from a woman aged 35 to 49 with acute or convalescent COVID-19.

The CDR3 DNA reads TGCAGCGGCCGACAGGGGGAAGGCTACACCTTC. The encoded protein is CSGRQGEGYTF. V usage is TRBV29-1 and J usage is TRBJ1-2; TRBD1 aligns across 9 bases. Germline-derived CDR1 and CDR2 are SQVTM and ANQGSEA. J gave up 8 bases and V 7 bases, and 5 bases lay outside the gene matches. The CDR3 totals 11 residues.